This TCR beta chain emerged from a study of blood T cell repertoires in COVID-19. About the study: COVID-19 samples from acute and convalescent phases originated in the United States, Italy and Spain.

The CDR3 has 14 residues. From germline, CDR1 is KGHSH and CDR2 LQKENI. The ends lost 4 bases at V and 4 bases at J; junction bases unmatched: 4. As processed by the authors: The assay estimated nucleated cells by amplifying reference gene primers. Clones were sequenced by immunoSEQ multiplex PCR, and TCRdb holds only the in-frame ones, with some missing. D and trimming come from the DNA, and the V and J calls and clone size come from that table. The table lists 50,000 to 65,000 clones, around 90% of them singletons. This rearrangement joins TRBV18 to TRBJ1-1; 9 nucleotides align to TRBD1. The origin of this receptor is an older man with acute or convalescent COVID-19. Sequenced input: peripheral blood. CDR3 sequence reads: CASSLGQGGTEAFF. The CDR3 DNA reads TGTGCCAGCTCACTGGGACAGGGAGGCACTGAAGCTTTCTTT.